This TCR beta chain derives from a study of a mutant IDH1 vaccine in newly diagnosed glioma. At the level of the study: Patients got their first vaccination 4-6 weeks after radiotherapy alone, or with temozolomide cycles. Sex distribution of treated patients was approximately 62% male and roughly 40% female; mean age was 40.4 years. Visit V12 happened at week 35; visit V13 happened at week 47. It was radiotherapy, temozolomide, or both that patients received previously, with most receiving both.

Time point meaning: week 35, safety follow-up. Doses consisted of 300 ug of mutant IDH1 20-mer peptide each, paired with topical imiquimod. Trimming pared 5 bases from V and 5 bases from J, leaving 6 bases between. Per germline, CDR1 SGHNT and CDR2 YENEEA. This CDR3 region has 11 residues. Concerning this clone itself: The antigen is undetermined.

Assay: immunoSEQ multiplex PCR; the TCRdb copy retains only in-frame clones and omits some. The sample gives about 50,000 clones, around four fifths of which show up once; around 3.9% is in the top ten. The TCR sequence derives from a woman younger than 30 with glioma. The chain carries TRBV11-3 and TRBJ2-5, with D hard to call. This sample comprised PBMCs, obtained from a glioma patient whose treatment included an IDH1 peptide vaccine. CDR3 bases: TGTGCCAGCAGCCAAGCGGAGACCCAGTACTTC. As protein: CASSQAETQYF.